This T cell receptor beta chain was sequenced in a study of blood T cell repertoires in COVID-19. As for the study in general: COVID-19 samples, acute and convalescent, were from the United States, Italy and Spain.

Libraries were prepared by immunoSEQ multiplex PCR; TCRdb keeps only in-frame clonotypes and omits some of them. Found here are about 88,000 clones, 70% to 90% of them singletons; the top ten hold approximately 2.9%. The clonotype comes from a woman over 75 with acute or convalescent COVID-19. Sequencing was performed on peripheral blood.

The CDR3 DNA reads TGTGCCAGGAAAGACAGTCAGCAGTACTTC. Translating gives CARKDSQQYF. The chain links TRBV21-1 to TRBJ2-7; the table's D call, TRBD1, has no DNA check behind it. TRBV21-1 is tagged as a pseudogene. This CDR3 is built from 10 residues.